There are many counts of the clone carrying this T cell receptor beta chain. Its matching antigen is unknown. These data come from a study of T cells in Graves' hyperthyroidism and ophthalmopathy. Study-level results: In the analysis, a 13 V-J model separated ophthalmopathy from stable hyperthyroidism.

The CDR3 sequence is 14 residues long. The V gene's germline CDR1 is MNHEY and CDR2 SMNVEV (reference sequence). V lost 5 bases to trimming and J lost 3 bases, with 14 bases between them. RNA transcripts gave rise to amplified TCR beta CDR3 regions. A set of HTBI primers served as the primers for a first-round RT-PCR of the TCR CDR3. MiXCR, run by TCRdb on the multiplex PCR reads, gives a single entry per CDR3 protein. The sample includes hundreds of thousands of distinct CDR3 sequences, 12% to 15% seen only once; the top ten take about 9.4%. The specimen sequenced was blood. The receptor was derived from a woman aged 18-29 years with Graves' hyperthyroidism. The genes are TRBV27 and TRBJ2-7, with D possibly matching TRBD2 (6 bases). CDR3 nucleotide sequence: TGTGCCAGCAGTCGCTCGGGACTCTACTACGAGCAGTACTTC. It translates to CASSRSGLYYEQYF.